The 19 T cell receptor beta chains presented below share a single source sample, sequenced in a study of blood T cell repertoires in COVID-19. Method: immunoSEQ multiplex PCR; TCRdb's copy keeps in-frame clones and lacks some. Of 110,000 to 150,000 clones detected, 80% to 90% appear once; the ten largest clones hold approximately 9.9%. Sequencing was performed on peripheral blood. All receptors derive from a woman aged 80 or over with acute or convalescent COVID-19.

The V gene is TRBV7-3, the J gene TRBJ1-6; a weak D match, TRBD1 (6 bases). Germline-derived CDR1 and CDR2 are SGHTA and FQGTGA. The V and J ends lost 2 bases and 13 bases respectively, with 18 bases between them. The CDR3 consists of 15 residues. The CDR3 coding sequence is TGTGCCAGCAGCTTACAGGGGCAGGGTGTCTTCCCCCTCCACTTT. It codes for CASSLQGQGVFPLHF.

The J gene is TRBJ2-7, the V gene TRBV7-9; 14 bases line up with TRBD2. The V and J ends lost 3 bases and 7 bases, in that order; junction bases with no gene match: 8. Germline CDR1 SEHNR, CDR2 FQNEAQ (reference sequence). CDR3 length equals 16 residues. The CDR3 nucleotides read TGTGCCAGCAGCTTCTCAACTGGACTAGCGGGGGGTGAGCAGTACTTC. Its translation is CASSFSTGLAGGEQYF.

The rearrangement uses TRBV11-2 and TRBJ1-3; D is unresolved. V was clipped by 0 bases and J by 3 bases, with 15 bases between them. Germline values: CDR1 SGHAT, CDR2 FQNNGV. This CDR3 is 17 amino acids long. CDR3 nucleotide sequence: TGTGCCAGCAGCTTAGATATGCGGGCAGCGGTTGGAAACACCATATATTTT. Translating it yields CASSLDMRAAVGNTIYF.

This chain joins TRBV18 and TRBJ2-3, with TRBD1 identical over 9 bases. V trimming: 3 bases; J trimming: 6 bases; junction bases outside the gene matches: 4. This CDR3 comprises 14 residues. CDR1 and CDR2 (germline): KGHSH, LQKENI. The CDR3 nucleotides are TGTGCCAGCTCACCCAGGACAGGGGTGGATACGCAGTATTTT. This gives the protein CASSPRTGVDTQYF.

The chain carries TRBV2 and TRBJ1-2; D might be TRBD1 (6 bases). V lost 7 bases to trimming and J lost 4 bases, with 19 bases between them. CDR1 SNHLY and CDR2 FYNNEI come from the germline V gene. The CDR3 runs to 15 residues. The CDR3 spells CASISSGAGAYGYTF. The CDR3 nucleotides are TGTGCCAGCATCTCGTCGGGGGCGGGGGCCTATGGCTACACCTTC.

Only a few counts were recorded for this clone. The chain has TRBV28 and TRBJ1-1; 10 bases fit TRBD1. This CDR3 contains 15 residues. The ends lost 5 bases at V and 6 bases at J; junction bases unmatched: 9. CDR1 and CDR2 (germline): MDHEN, SYDVKM. Written as DNA, the CDR3 is TGTGCCAGCAGTCCCCCGGGACAGGGGAGGGCTGAAGCTTTCTTT. This gives the protein CASSPPGQGRAEAFF.

The chain combines TRBV6-5 with TRBJ1-2; maybe TRBD1 (6 bases). Trimming removed 3 bases at V and 4 bases at J, with 18 bases between. This CDR3 is 16 amino acids long. Germline V gives CDR1 MNHEY, CDR2 SVGAGI. The CDR3 sequence: CASSYHGTPGGYGYTF. CDR3 nucleotides: TGTGCCAGCAGTTATCATGGGACACCGGGGGGCTATGGCTACACCTTC.

The chain couples TRBV30 to TRBJ1-6; no definite D call. The CDR3 runs 17 residues. V lost 3 bases and J lost 0, with 15 bases in between. Germline assignment: CDR1 GTSNPN and CDR2 SVGIG (reference sequence). CDR3 nucleotides: TGTGCCTGGAGCGGGTCGATGTCAAACTCCTATAATTCACCCCTCCACTTT. Translation: CAWSGSMSNSYNSPLHF.

The gene calls are TRBV5-1 and TRBJ1-2; TRBD1 aligns across 9 bases. V lost 0 bases to trimming and J lost 6 bases; unmatched junction nucleotides: 6. Germline V gene sequence: CDR1 SGHRS, CDR2 YFSETQ. There are 15 residues in the CDR3. The CDR3 DNA reads TGCGCCAGCAGCTTGGGGACAGGGGATCACCATGGCTACACCTTC. It translates to CASSLGTGDHHGYTF.

This clone has only a few counts. The chain has TRBV6-4 and TRBJ1-1; no firm D call. The V end was cut by 6 bases, the J end by 1 base, with 12 bases between. CDR1 and CDR2 (germline): MRHNA, SNTAGT. The length of the CDR3 is 14 residues. The CDR3 loop reads CASRPTHSNTEAFF. CDR3 nucleotides: TGTGCCAGCAGACCGACACACTCGAACACTGAAGCTTTCTTT.

The chain recombines TRBV19 with TRBJ2-2, with D tentatively TRBD2 (5 bases). V shed 5 bases and J shed 6 bases, with 19 bases lying between them. Germline CDR1 is LNHDA and CDR2 is SQIVND (reference sequence). This CDR3 region has 16 residues. The CDR3 region is CASSASHGVGPGELFF. For the CDR3, the DNA is TGTGCCAGTAGTGCCTCTCACGGGGTAGGTCCCGGGGAGCTGTTTTTT.

The V gene is TRBV10-3, the J gene TRBJ1-2; tentative D call: TRBD1 (5 bases). The germline CDR1 and CDR2 sequences are ENHRY and SYGVKD. The CDR3 is made up of 16 amino acids. With 4 bases removed from V and 4 bases from J, the gap between germline ends came to 19 bases. This CDR3 is CAISGAGNAEFYGYTF. The CDR3, as DNA: TGTGCCATCAGTGGTGCAGGGAATGCGGAATTCTATGGCTACACCTTC.

The chain is built from TRBV5-6 and TRBJ1-4; 7 bases match TRBD1. V shed 5 bases and J 5 bases; nucleotides not matched to a gene: 9. The CDR3 consists of 15 residues. Looked up from germline, CDR1 is SGHDT and CDR2 is YYEEEE. The CDR3 is CASSPYRGTNEKLFF. The CDR3 coding sequence is TGTGCCAGCAGTCCTTACAGGGGCACAAATGAAAAACTGTTTTTT. The full variable domain, completed using reference TRBV5-6 and TRBJ1-4, is DAGVTQSPTHLIKTRGQQVTLRCSPKSGHDTVSWYQQALGQGPQFIFQYYEEEERQRGNFPDRFSGHQFPNYSSELNVNALLLGDSALYLCASSPYRGTNEKLFFGSGTQLSVL.

V is TRBV5-1 and J is TRBJ1-1, with a possible D match to TRBD1 (5 bases). Germline-derived CDR1 and CDR2 are SGHRS and YFSETQ. V lost 4 bases and J 2 bases, leaving 15 bases between the germline ends. The length of the CDR3 is 15 residues. As DNA, the CDR3 is TGCGCCAGCAGCCAGCGGCCGGGGGAAAACACTGAAGCTTTCTTT. It codes for CASSQRPGENTEAFF. The full variable domain, its missing parts supplied by reference TRBV5-1 and TRBJ1-1, is KAGVTQTPRYLIKTRGQQVTLSCSPISGHRSVSWYQQTPGQGLQFLFEYFSETQRNKGNFPGRFSGRQFSNSRSEMNVSTLELGDSALYLCASSQRPGENTEAFFGQGTRLTVV.

This chain joins TRBV9 and TRBJ1-6; 7 bases are a match to TRBD1. Germline loops: CDR1 SGDLS, CDR2 YYNGEE. V shed 5 bases, J shed 8 bases, and the junction held 7 bases outside the gene matches. This CDR3 region has 14 residues. The CDR3: CASRAGTVDSPLHF. The CDR3 coding sequence is TGTGCCAGCAGAGCCGGGACAGTGGATTCACCCCTCCACTTT.

The chain couples TRBV5-8 to TRBJ1-1, with D perhaps matching TRBD1 (6 bases). Trimming stripped 4 bases from V and 2 bases from J, with 15 bases between. CDR1 SGHTS and CDR2 YDEGEE come from the germline V gene. CDR3 length equals 15 residues. DNA of the CDR3: TGTGCCAGCAGCCACAACAGAGGGGGAAACACTGAAGCTTTCTTT. This sequence encodes CASSHNRGGNTEAFF.

The chain joins TRBV9 to TRBJ2-5; 10 positions match TRBD2. V trimming: 2 bases; J trimming: 5 bases; junction bases outside the gene matches: 6. The CDR3 is 15 amino acids. Germline V lookup: CDR1 SGDLS, CDR2 YYNGEE. In nucleotides, the CDR3 is TGTGCCAGCAGCGTTTCCAGCGGGGGGGCTGAGACCCAGTACTTC. It is translated as CASSVSSGGAETQYF.

The gene calls are TRBV30 and TRBJ1-6, with 7 bases matching TRBD1. The CDR3 runs 16 residues. V lost 2 bases to trimming and J lost 8 bases; unmatched junction nucleotides: 12. Looked up from germline, CDR1 is GTSNPN and CDR2 is SVGIG (reference sequence). The CDR3 DNA reads TGTGCCTGGAGTACGAAGTACAGGGGTGCGGATTCACCCCTCCACTTT. Protein: CAWSTKYRGADSPLHF.

This clone showed up just a few times. The chain couples TRBV5-1 to TRBJ1-2, with a weak D call TRBD1 (5 bases). V lost 0 bases and J 8 bases, leaving 11 bases between the germline ends. The length of the CDR3 is 13 residues. CDR1 SGHRS and CDR2 YFSETQ come from the germline V gene. CDR3 DNA sequence: TGCGCCAGCAGCTTGGCTGGGGCTTGGGGCTACACCTTC. Protein: CASSLAGAWGYTF.